This T cell receptor beta chain was found in a study of pediatric ulcerative colitis (dated by TCRdb to the late 2010s). As for the study more broadly: Among the ulcerative colitis patients, about seven had pancolitis and two had left-sided colitis, and histology in every patient was consistent with ulcerative colitis. By Pediatric Ulcerative Colitis Activity Index, a couple of patients had mild disease, several had moderate disease and three had acute severe colitis. From 9 or 10 newly diagnosed, treatment-naive pediatric ulcerative colitis patients and a few non-IBD control children, paired blood and rectal samples were collected.

Using the immunoSEQ TRB Survey service, rearranged CDR3 beta regions were amplified from genomic DNA with multiplex V and J primers. To keep depth equal across samples, survey-level sequencing depth of up to 500,000 reads per sample was applied. The libraries were purified, combined into pools and sequenced with Illumina technology. The authors processed their data as follows. Productive clonality, sample overlap, pairwise scatters, CDR3 beta length, V/D/J gene usage and productiveness were all assessed with the immunoSEQ online tools. Calculated diversity was the number of unique rearrangements divided by total templates times 100; Shannon and Simpson indices were also computed. For principal component analysis, Z-score normalized data were analyzed with the R prcomp function and the ggbiplot package. Morisita's index was used to quantify the clonal overlap between blood and rectum within each subject. Held by TCRdb, this immuneACCESS table contains in-frame sequences only and omits some clones. Under half of the omission traces to an unresolved V gene where checked; the cause of the rest is unknown. From that table come the V and J calls and clone size; the DNA was used to work out D and trimming. The sample table shows around 61,000 clones, and 70% to 90% are seen once. Under 3.5% of the sample is in the top ten clones.

About this clone: The antigen it binds to is not known. Base qualities were left out, and no much larger clone turns up one base away.

From the cysteine through the phenylalanine, the CDR3 covers 13 amino acids. Only the CDR3 DNA stays, 39 bases, in frame from base 1. Via the germline V gene (reference sequence), CDR1 is SGHNT and CDR2 YYREEE. V is cut by 4 bases and J by 2 bases, and the space between the germline ends is 8 bases. Ulcerative colitis patients had received no immunosuppressive medication before the diagnostic colonoscopy. A blood sample was obtained concurrently with the colonoscopy. The Wizard kit (Promega) was used to extract genomic DNA from both blood and intestinal samples. Beyond this particular receptor, the publication reports: A couple of rectal CDR3 clonotypes were found in every ulcerative colitis patient but in no control. Because the repertoires came from total lymphocyte DNA, rare subsets such as regulatory T cells may have patterns that are not reflected. The healthy control group was small, consisting of only four individuals. Features of the rectal repertoire distinguished controls, mild-moderate colitis patients and acute severe colitis patients, and in acute severe colitis, rectal diversity was reduced because of clonal expansions. Autologous blood-rectal clonal overlap was significantly higher in ulcerative colitis patients than in controls, suggesting increased T cell trafficking to inflamed tissue. For technical reasons, blood samples from a couple of patients gave substantially fewer templates, and these samples were excluded from the blood-rectal overlap analysis.

The V and J genes are TRBV5-4 and TRBJ2-3; TRBD2 might be the D gene, on 6 matching bases. Material: blood. The origin of this receptor is a boy younger than 18 with severe ulcerative colitis. The DNA reads as follows: TGTGCCAGCAGCGGGGACTTCACAGATACGCAGTATTTT. This sequence encodes CASSGDFTDTQYF.